This T cell receptor beta chain was sequenced in a study of T cell repertoires in cytomegalovirus infection. The sample holds a few counts of this clonotype. What it binds is unknown. The CDR3 extends over 16 amino acids. J was trimmed by 6 bases and V by 9 bases; bases with no gene match: 14. Per germline, CDR1 LNHDA and CDR2 SQIVND (reference sequence). TCRdb reprocessed the reads with MiXCR, giving one entry per CDR3 protein. The table shows 360,000 or so distinct CDR3 sequences, with roughly a third occurring only once. This receptor was taken from a human donor in good health (CMV status not recorded). Some clones in this sample may be carry-over from other donors' samples. The sequencing used cultured PBMCs, collected from culture after CMV antigen stimulation. This chain uses TRBV19 with TRBJ2-5; 12 bases map to TRBD2. DNA of the CDR3: TGTGCCAGCACTCCGACTAGCGGGAGTATGTCTCAGACCCAGTACTTC. It is translated as CASTPTSGSMSQTQYF.